A single TCR beta chain is shown here with its context. Assay used: immunoSEQ multiplex PCR; TCRdb lists only in-frame clones, some missing. The sample has 60,000 to 90,000 clones, 95% to 98% seen once. This sample was taken from a study of technical replicates of blood from a few donors. This clonotype was obtained from a human donor in good health. Sequencing was done on a sample of T cells isolated from PBMCs.

In nucleotides, the CDR3 is TGTGCCAGCAGTTTTGGCCGACTGCAAAGCTCCTACGAGCAGTACTTC. Encoded protein: CASSFGRLQSSYEQYF. This rearrangement joins TRBV28 to TRBJ2-7, with D unresolved. Germline V CDR1 and CDR2: MDHEN, SYDVKM. The CDR3 has 16 residues. With 3 bases removed from V and 0 bases from J, the gap between germline ends came to 15 bases.